The present T cell receptor beta chain was sequenced within a study of blood T cell repertoires in COVID-19. In the study overall: Researchers got acute and convalescent COVID-19 samples from the United States, Italy and Spain. The cDNA or gDNA used as material had been derived from T cells, B-cell-depleted T cells, or PBMCs.

V gave up 5 bases and J gave up 1 base, with 16 bases separating them. CDR3 length: 16 amino acids. CDR1 is KGHSH and CDR2 is LQKENI in the germline V gene. Authors' processing steps: Estimation of nucleated cell counts relied on the amplification of reference gene primers. Some clones are missing from TCRdb's copy, which holds only in-frame ones; the method was immunoSEQ multiplex PCR. That table furnishes V, J and clone size, whereas the DNA furnished D and trimming. The top ten clones hold about a tenth of a sample with a few hundred thousand clones, roughly 88% of them seen once. This clone was seen only a few times. Seattle patients were enrolled during active infection and followed longitudinally.

This sequence was found in a woman aged 70-85 years with COVID-19, enrolled during active disease. Source material: peripheral blood. This chain uses TRBV18 with TRBJ2-3; tentatively, D is TRBD2 (6 bases). CDR3 DNA sequence: TGTGCCAGCTCATCCCGGACGGGGGAAGGCACAGATACGCAGTATTTT. This encodes CASSSRTGEGTDTQYF.